This T cell receptor beta chain was identified during a study of blood T cell repertoires in COVID-19. The method was immunoSEQ multiplex PCR; TCRdb's version includes in-frame clones alone and lacks a portion of them. The sample carries a few hundred thousand clones, 80% to 90% recorded once. This clone was observed a handful of times. Specimen: PBMCs or T cells enriched from blood (not recorded which). The TCR sequence derives from a man younger than 45 who had recovered from COVID-19.

In nucleotides, the CDR3 is TGCAGCACTGGGACAGGCCCTGTTGCTTTCTTT. Translating gives CSTGTGPVAFF. The gene calls are TRBV29-1 and TRBJ1-1; 8 positions agree with TRBD1. V lost 8 bases to trimming and J lost 11 bases; unmatched junction nucleotides: 10. This CDR3 is 11 amino acids long. CDR1 is SQVTM and CDR2 is ANQGSEA in the germline V gene.